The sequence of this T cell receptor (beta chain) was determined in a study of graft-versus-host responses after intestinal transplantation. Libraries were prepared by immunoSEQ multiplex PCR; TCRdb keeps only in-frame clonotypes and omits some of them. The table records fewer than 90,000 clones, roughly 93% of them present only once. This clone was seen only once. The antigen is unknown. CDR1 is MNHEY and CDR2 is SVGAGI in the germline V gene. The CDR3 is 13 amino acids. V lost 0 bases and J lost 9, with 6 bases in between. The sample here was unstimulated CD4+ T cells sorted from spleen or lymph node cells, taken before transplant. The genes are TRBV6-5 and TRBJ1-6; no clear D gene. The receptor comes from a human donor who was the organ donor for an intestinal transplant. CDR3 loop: CASSYSMLSPLHF. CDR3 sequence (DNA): TGTGCCAGCAGTTACTCTATGCTTTCACCCCTCCACTTT.